The rows below give T cell receptor beta chains drawn from one sample of a study of T cell responses to AZD1222 COVID-19 vaccine. Data came from immunoSEQ multiplex PCR; TCRdb stores just in-frame clones and leaves some out. The table records 150,000 to 200,000 clones, 85% to 90% of them present only once. The sequencing used peripheral blood, collected 28 days after the second dose of the MenACWY control vaccine. The receptors originated from an adult who received the MenACWY meningococcal vaccine as a control. CDR3s include the opening cysteine and the closing phenylalanine or tryptophan. The D gene is left open where the match is weak. The listing skips clone size in some rows; elsewhere it reads once, few, many or a size class.

.,TRBJ1-1,TRBV19,.,CASKFSPSLPEAFF,TGTGCCAGTAAGTTCTCGCCGAGCCTCCCTGAAGCTTTCTTT
.,TRBJ1-4,TRBV18,.,CASSPVAPMGEKLFF,TGTGCCAGCTCACCAGTCGCCCCGATGGGGGAAAAACTGTTTTTT
.,TRBJ1-5,TRBV19,.,CASAPGEGQPQHF,TGTGCCAGTGCGCCAGGTGAGGGACAGCCCCAGCATTTT
.,TRBJ1-5,TRBV6-2/TRBV6-3,.,CASSLPRPQGVHQPQHF,TGTGCCAGCAGTCTCCCCCGTCCTCAAGGGGTTCATCAGCCCCAGCATTTT
TRBD1,TRBJ1-4,TRBV19,.,CASRPRTGRSEKLFF,TGTGCCAGTAGGCCAAGGACAGGCCGAAGCGAAAAACTGTTTTTT
TRBD1,TRBJ2-7,TRBV6-5,.,CASSYSSTGQGYEQYF,TGTGCCAGCAGTTACTCATCGACAGGACAGGGCTACGAGCAGTACTTC
TRBD1,TRBJ1-1,TRBV28,.,CASSLGGAGGTEAFF,TGTGCCAGCAGTTTGGGTGGGGCAGGGGGCACTGAAGCTTTCTTT
.,TRBJ1-1,TRBV16,.,CASSLNLNTEAFF,TGTGCCAGCAGCCTCAATCTGAACACTGAAGCTTTCTTT
.,TRBJ2-1,TRBV5-6,.,CASSRRLDNEQFF,TGTGCCAGCAGCCGTAGACTTGACAATGAGCAGTTCTTC
.,TRBJ2-7,TRBV7-2,once,CASSLGSRQAAYEQYF,TGTGCCAGCAGCTTGGGCTCCCGACAGGCGGCCTACGAGCAGTACTTC
.,TRBJ1-1,TRBV10-1,.,CASSEVREGTEAFF,TGCGCCAGCAGTGAGGTACGCGAAGGCACTGAAGCTTTCTTT
.,TRBJ1-3,TRBV5-1,.,CASSLVPPGNTIYF,TGCGCCAGCAGCTTGGTGCCACCTGGAAACACCATATATTTT
.,TRBJ1-5,TRBV18,.,CASSPDGELPQHF,TGTGCCAGCTCACCAGATGGGGAATTGCCCCAGCATTTT
TRBD2,TRBJ2-7,TRBV28,.,CASTSSGTSSYEQYF,TGTGCCAGCACCTCTAGCGGGACTAGTTCCTACGAGCAGTACTTC
TRBD1,TRBJ2-2,TRBV27,.,CASNIRDRPTGELFF,TGTGCCAGCAATATCCGGGACAGGCCCACCGGGGAGCTGTTTTTT
.,TRBJ1-2,TRBV14,.,CASSHRQDNYGYTF,TGTGCCAGCAGCCATCGGCAGGACAACTATGGCTACACCTTC
TRBD1,TRBJ1-2,TRBV7-9,.,CASSPGQNYGYTF,TGTGCCAGCAGCCCGGGACAGAACTATGGCTACACCTTC
.,TRBJ2-3,TRBV28,.,CASTLGRPQSTDTQYF,TGTGCCAGCACCCTGGGTAGGCCCCAAAGCACAGATACGCAGTATTTT
.,TRBJ1-2,TRBV6-5,.,CASSWGGAANYGYTF,TGTGCCAGCAGTTGGGGGGGGGCAGCTAACTATGGCTACACCTTC
TRBD1,TRBJ2-1,TRBV19,.,CASSTGQGAYNEQFF,TGTGCCAGTAGTACGGGACAGGGGGCCTACAATGAGCAGTTCTTC
TRBD1,TRBJ2-7,TRBV5-1,.,CASSSGQGYEQYF,TGCGCCAGCAGCTCCGGACAGGGCTACGAGCAGTACTTC
TRBD1,TRBJ2-3,TRBV9,once,CASSVAGVEQGPHPDTQYF,TGTGCCAGCAGCGTAGCTGGGGTAGAACAGGGGCCCCACCCAGATACGCAGTATTTT
.,TRBJ1-5,TRBV19,once,CASRNRSNQPQHF,TGTGCCAGTAGGAACCGTAGCAATCAGCCCCAGCATTTT
.,TRBJ1-1,TRBV28,.,CASTNHQGTEAFF,TGTGCCAGCACCAACCACCAGGGGACTGAAGCTTTCTTT
.,TRBJ1-1,TRBV2,once,CATYLHMNTEAFF,TGTGCCACCTACCTACACATGAACACTGAAGCTTTCTTT
TRBD2,TRBJ2-7,TRBV4-3,.,CASSAWAQREDHEQYF,TGCGCCAGCAGCGCCTGGGCACAGCGGGAGGACCACGAGCAGTACTTC
.,TRBJ1-5,TRBV14,few,CASSQGHPNQPQHF,TGTGCCAGCAGCCAAGGACACCCCAATCAGCCCCAGCATTTT
TRBD1,TRBJ2-5,TRBV7-2,.,CASSGGQRRSETQYF,TGTGCCAGCAGCGGGGGACAGCGGAGGAGTGAGACCCAGTACTTC
.,TRBJ2-1,TRBV2,.,CASSGHSNNEQFF,TGTGCCAGCAGTGGGCACAGTAACAATGAGCAGTTCTTC
TRBD2,TRBJ2-5,TRBV2,.,CASSEAAGEVGTQYF,TGTGCCAGCAGTGAAGCTGCGGGAGAGGTTGGGACCCAGTACTTC
.,TRBJ1-1,TRBV6-5,.,CASSYGQKGWAFF,TGTGCCAGCAGTTACGGGCAGAAAGGTTGGGCTTTCTTT
.,TRBJ1-4,TRBV27,once,CASSGGVNEKLFF,TGTGCCAGCAGTGGGGGGGTTAATGAAAAACTGTTTTTT
.,TRBJ1-1,TRBV19,.,CATHPGTPDGAFF,TGTGCCACCCACCCCGGGACACCAGATGGAGCTTTCTTT
TRBD1,TRBJ1-1,TRBV24-1,.,CATSDLGGSGAFF,TGTGCCACCAGTGATTTAGGGGGCTCTGGAGCTTTCTTT
.,TRBJ2-1,TRBV19,.,CASSLGVEQFF,TGTGCCAGTAGTTTAGGGGTAGAGCAGTTCTTC
.,TRBJ2-1,TRBV6-2/TRBV6-3,.,CASSARLGQFF,TGTGCCAGCAGTGCCAGACTAGGGCAGTTCTTC
.,TRBJ1-1,TRBV7-9,.,CASSTGTAITEAFF,TGTGCCAGCAGCACCGGGACGGCTATCACTGAAGCTTTCTTT
TRBD1,TRBJ2-1,TRBV7-3,.,CASSSQGDSSYNEQFF,TGTGCCAGCAGCTCTCAGGGGGACAGCTCCTACAATGAGCAGTTCTTC
.,TRBJ1-1,TRBV6-2/TRBV6-3,.,CASSYRAEAGNTEAFF,TGTGCCAGCAGTTACAGGGCCGAGGCTGGGAACACTGAAGCTTTCTTT
.,TRBJ1-1,TRBV19,.,CASSIRRGWNTEAFF,TGTGCCAGTAGTATTCGCAGGGGCTGGAACACTGAAGCTTTCTTT
.,TRBJ2-3,TRBV10-1,.,CASSAGLKSPDTQYF,TGCGCCAGCAGTGCCGGCCTCAAGTCCCCAGATACGCAGTATTTT
.,TRBJ2-1,TRBV9,.,CASNMSGIKCNEQFF,TGTGCCAGCAATATGAGTGGGATTAAGTGCAATGAGCAGTTCTTC
.,TRBJ1-5,TRBV18,.,CASSPPGGSEQPQHF,TGTGCCAGCTCACCACCGGGGGGATCAGAGCAGCCCCAGCATTTT
TRBD1,TRBJ2-7,TRBV11-2,.,CASSSGQGYREQYF,TGTGCCAGCAGCTCGGGACAGGGTTATCGCGAGCAGTACTTC
TRBD2,TRBJ2-7,TRBV2,few,CASRGWTSGSSLGEQYF,TGTGCCAGCAGGGGATGGACTAGCGGGAGTAGTCTGGGTGAGCAGTACTTC